This note documents a single T cell receptor beta chain sequence. Its recognized antigen is unknown. Base quality data are lacking; no much larger clone is found one base away. TCRbeta CDR3 regions were amplified from genomic DNA by means of the immunoSEQ Assay, a bias-controlled multiplex PCR. In the paper's pipeline: The number of nucleated cells in each sample was estimated from the amplification of reference gene primers within the assay. To quantify the absolute abundance of each unique TCRbeta CDR3 rearrangement, sequence reads were collapsed and filtered. For each sample, productive Simpson clonality was calculated by taking the square root of Simpson's diversity index across productive rearrangements. In its TCRdb copy, this immuneACCESS table keeps in-frame sequences only and misses some clones. Where compared with another copy, unresolved V genes explain less than half of these, and the others have no known cause. Clone size and the V and J calls come from that table; the DNA yielded D and trimming. The sample profile shows roughly 360,000 clones; approximately 90% of them were found once. The ten largest account for roughly 0.97% of the sample.

This sample is part of a study of blood T cell repertoires in COVID-19 (dated by TCRdb to about 2020). Some background on the complete study: Samples covering the acute and convalescent phases of COVID-19 were provided by collaborators in the United States, Italy and Spain. Samples came from the ongoing ImmuneRACE study (first 160 participants) plus 1,254 subjects from 6 global collaborators. Where available, HLA class I and class II types were taken from metadata supplied by the sample provider and were not determined by assay-based typing. A de-identified subject ID, COVID-19 status, age in years and sex were almost always included in the sample metadata. The repertoires were released in a freely available public database intended as a resource for research on the immune response to SARS-CoV-2. Subjects who had been exposed to COVID-19, were actively infected with it, or had recovered from it provided the deeply sampled blood TCRbeta repertoires that made up the dataset. The material from the prospective study consisted of cDNA or gDNA derived from T cells, B-cell-depleted T cells, or PBMCs.

CDR3 length: 18 amino acids, cysteine to phenylalanine. Of the read, only the CDR3 DNA is kept; its 54 bases are in frame from base 1. Per the germline V gene, SGHRS is the CDR1 and YFSETQ is the CDR2. V trim: 3 bases; J trim: 5 bases; unmatched bases: 19. In the prospective study, participants were roughly 18 to 95 years old, resided in about two dozen geographic areas of the United States, and were enrolled through a virtual design. In the prospective study, cohorts were assigned on the basis of participant-reported clinical history obtained from a screening survey and a study questionnaire. In the prospective study, mobile phlebotomists collected whole blood, serum and a nasopharyngeal or oropharyngeal swab from each participant. Additional blood draws and questionnaires over an approximately two-month period could optionally be provided by prospective study participants. Prospective study blood samples were shipped either frozen or at room temperature before DNA extraction.

Overall study results and their limits: The quantity of clinical and demographic metadata differed by source and by participant and was supplied without curation.

The sample consisted of PBMCs or T cells enriched from blood (not recorded which). The clonotype was recovered from a woman aged 30 to 39 with acute COVID-19. The chain links TRBV5-1 with TRBJ1-2, with 7 central nucleotides matching TRBD1. The DNA reads as follows: TGCGCCAGCAGCTACCATTGGTCACCCGGACAGGCGGGTTATGGCTACACCTTC. Translated, it reads CASSYHWSPGQAGYGYTF.